This T cell receptor (beta chain) was sequenced during a study of OX40 agonist ivuxolimab in advanced cancers. Looking at the study overall: Subjects had a mean age of roughly 57 years, with a range of roughly 23 to 79; about 83% were male.

V lost 7 bases to trimming and J lost 0 bases, with 14 bases between them. The CDR3 is made up of 14 amino acids. Germline V CDR1 and CDR2: SGDLS, YYNGEE. The repertoire was sequenced with immunoSEQ multiplex PCR; TCRdb's copy has only in-frame clones and lacks some. The profile shows 45,000 to 65,000 clones, 88% of them singletons. Peripheral blood came from all dose cohorts at three timepoints. Points from the study as a whole: Among the lowest levels of clonal expansion were found in partial responders at 0.1-3.0 mg/kg.

On this clone: What it binds is not known.

The source material was CD4+ or CD8+ T cells sorted from blood, sampled in a trial of the OX40 agonist ivuxolimab. This chain uses TRBV9 with TRBJ2-7, with D perhaps matching TRBD1 or TRBD2 (5 bases each). The TCR was taken from an adult with an advanced solid tumor such as melanoma, head and neck, liver or kidney cancer. In nucleotides, the CDR3 is TGTGCCAGCGGCCGGGGCGGAAGCTCCTACGAGCAGTACTTC. It specifies CASGRGGSSYEQYF.